The 4 T cell receptor beta chains in this list originate from one sample, sequenced in a study of T cell changes during pregnancy in multiple sclerosis. Generated by immunoSEQ multiplex PCR, the TCRdb table keeps only in-frame clones and is missing some. The sample contains some 97,000 clones, about 94% of which appear only once. The sequences come from peripheral blood, collected before pregnancy. These receptors were taken from a female donor with multiple sclerosis, enrolled in a pregnancy study.

Here the CDR3 reads CASSLEITYEQYF. CDR3 DNA: TGCGCCAGCAGTTTGGAGATAACCTACGAGCAGTACTTC. This sequence joins TRBV10-2 and TRBJ2-7; D unclear. The CDR3 length is 13 residues. Germline V gene sequence: CDR1 WSHSY, CDR2 SAAADI. Trimming took 5 bases from V and 2 from J, leaving 10 bases between them.

DNA of the CDR3: TGTGCCAGCAGCTTACCCGTGGCTAGCTACAATGAGCAGTTCTTC. Protein: CASSLPVASYNEQFF. The chain couples TRBV7-9 to TRBJ2-1; D gene unclear. The germline V gene has CDR1 SEHNR and CDR2 FQNEAQ (reference sequence). With 2 bases removed from V and 3 bases from J, the gap between germline ends came to 11 bases. This CDR3 region has 15 residues.

The chain uses TRBV6-5 and TRBJ2-1; possibly TRBD2 for D (6 bases). Trimming pared 4 bases from V and 3 bases from J, leaving 13 bases between. Looked up from germline, CDR1 is MNHEY and CDR2 is SVGAGI. CDR3 length: 15 amino acids. In DNA form, the CDR3 reads TGTGCCAGCAGTTCATCGGGAGCTTTCTACAATGAGCAGTTCTTC. This translates into CASSSSGAFYNEQFF.

This clone appeared once. The V gene is TRBV28, the J gene TRBJ1-2; tentatively, D is TRBD1 (6 bases). CDR3 length equals 15 residues. The V gene's germline CDR1 is MDHEN and CDR2 SYDVKM. The ends were cut back, 2 bases at V and 3 bases at J, with 13 bases in the middle. CDR3 loop: CASSLRSTGYYGYTF. The CDR3, as DNA: TGTGCCAGCAGTTTAAGGTCTACAGGGTACTATGGCTACACCTTC.